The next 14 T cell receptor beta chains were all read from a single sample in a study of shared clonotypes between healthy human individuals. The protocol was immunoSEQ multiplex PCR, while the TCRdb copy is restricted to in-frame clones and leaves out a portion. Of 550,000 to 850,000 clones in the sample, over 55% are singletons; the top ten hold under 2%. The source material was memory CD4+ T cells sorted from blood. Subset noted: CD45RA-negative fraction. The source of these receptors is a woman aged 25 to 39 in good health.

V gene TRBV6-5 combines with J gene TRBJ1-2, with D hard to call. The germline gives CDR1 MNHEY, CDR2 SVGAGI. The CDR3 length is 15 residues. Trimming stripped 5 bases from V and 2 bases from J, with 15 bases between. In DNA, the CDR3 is TGTGCCAGCAGTGCCAACAGACAACCGAACTATGGCTACACCTTC. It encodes CASSANRQPNYGYTF.

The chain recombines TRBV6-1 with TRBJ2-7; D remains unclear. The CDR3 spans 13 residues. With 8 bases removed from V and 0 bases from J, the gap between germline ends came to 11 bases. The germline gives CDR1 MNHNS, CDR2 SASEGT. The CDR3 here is CASRIAFSYEQYF. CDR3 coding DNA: TGTGCCAGCCGGATAGCCTTCTCCTACGAGCAGTACTTC.

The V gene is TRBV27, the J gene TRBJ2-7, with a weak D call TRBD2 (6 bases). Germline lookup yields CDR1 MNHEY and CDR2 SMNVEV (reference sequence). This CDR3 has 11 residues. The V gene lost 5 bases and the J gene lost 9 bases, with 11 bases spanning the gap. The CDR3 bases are TGTGCCAGCAGTGAAGGAGGGGCGCAGTACTTC. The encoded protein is CASSEGGAQYF.

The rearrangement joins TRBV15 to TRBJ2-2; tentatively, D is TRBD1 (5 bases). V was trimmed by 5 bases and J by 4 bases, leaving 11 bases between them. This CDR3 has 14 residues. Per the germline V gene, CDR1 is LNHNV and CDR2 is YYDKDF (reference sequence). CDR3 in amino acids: CATSSTRGTGELFF. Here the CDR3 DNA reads TGTGCCACCAGCTCTACAAGGGGCACCGGGGAGCTGTTTTTT.

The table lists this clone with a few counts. The CDR3 spells CASSNGAIALPQHF. CDR3 bases: TGTGCCAGTAGTAACGGGGCCATTGCTTTACCCCAGCATTTT. This chain connects TRBV19 to TRBJ1-5; D might be TRBD1 (5 bases). The length of the CDR3 is 14 residues. Germline CDR1 is LNHDA and CDR2 is SQIVND (reference sequence). V shed 4 bases and J shed 10 bases, with 17 bases lying between them.

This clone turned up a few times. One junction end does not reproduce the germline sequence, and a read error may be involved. CDR3 amino acids: CASRLAGGGYEQYF. CDR3 bases: TGTGCCAGCAGGTTAGCGGGAGGAGGCTACGAGCAGTACTTC. The chain couples TRBV7-9 to TRBJ2-7; 10 bases align to TRBD2. The germline CDR1 and CDR2 sequences are SEHNR and FQNEAQ (reference sequence). This CDR3 has 14 residues. The whole variable domain, remainder taken from reference TRBV7-9 and TRBJ2-7, is DTGVSQNPRHKITKRGQNVTFRCDPISEHNRLYWYRQTLGQGPEFLTYFQNEAQLEKSRLLSDRFSAERPKGSFSTLEIQRTEQGDSAMYLCASRLAGGGYEQYFGPGTRLTVT.

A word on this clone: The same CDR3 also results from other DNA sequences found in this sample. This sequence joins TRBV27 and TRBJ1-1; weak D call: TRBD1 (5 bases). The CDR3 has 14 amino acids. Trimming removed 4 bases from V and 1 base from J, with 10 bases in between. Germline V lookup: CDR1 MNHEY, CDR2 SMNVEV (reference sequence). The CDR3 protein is CASSSGRGNTEAFF. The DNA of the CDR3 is TGTGCCAGCAGTTCAGGGAGAGGGAACACTGAAGCTTTCTTT.

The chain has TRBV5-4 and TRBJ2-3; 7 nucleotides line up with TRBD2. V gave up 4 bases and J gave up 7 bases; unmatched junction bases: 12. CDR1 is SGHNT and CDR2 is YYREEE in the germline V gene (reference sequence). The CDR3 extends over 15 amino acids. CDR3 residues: CASSPGTIDLYTQYF. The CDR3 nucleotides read TGTGCCAGCAGCCCCGGGACTATCGACCTTTATACGCAGTATTTT. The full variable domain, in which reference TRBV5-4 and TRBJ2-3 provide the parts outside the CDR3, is ETGVTQSPTHLIKTRGQQVTLRCSSQSGHNTVSWYQQALGQGPQFIFQYYREEENGRGNFPPRFSGLQFPNYSSELNVNALELDDSALYLCASSPGTIDLYTQYFGPGTRLTVL.

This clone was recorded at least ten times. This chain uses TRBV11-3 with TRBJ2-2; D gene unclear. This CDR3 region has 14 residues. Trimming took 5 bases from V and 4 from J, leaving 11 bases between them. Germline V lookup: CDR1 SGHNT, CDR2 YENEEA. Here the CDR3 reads CASSKDTFTGELFF. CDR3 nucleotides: TGTGCCAGCAGCAAAGACACATTCACCGGGGAGCTGTTTTTT.

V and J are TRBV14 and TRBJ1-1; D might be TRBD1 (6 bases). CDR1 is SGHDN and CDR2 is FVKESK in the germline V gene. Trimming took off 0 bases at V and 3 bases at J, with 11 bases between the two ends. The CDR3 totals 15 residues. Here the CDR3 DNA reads TGTGCCAGCAGCCAAGATCGCGGGGGCGACACTGAAGCTTTCTTT. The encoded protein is CASSQDRGGDTEAFF.

As DNA, the CDR3 is TGTGCCAGCATCCAGGGGCACTCTGGGGCCAACGTCCTGACTTTC. Encoded protein: CASIQGHSGANVLTF. This chain links TRBV2 with TRBJ2-6, with D possibly TRBD1 on 6 matching bases. There are 15 residues in the CDR3. Germline loops: CDR1 SNHLY, CDR2 FYNNEI. The V gene lost 7 bases and the J gene lost 0 bases, with 10 bases spanning the gap.

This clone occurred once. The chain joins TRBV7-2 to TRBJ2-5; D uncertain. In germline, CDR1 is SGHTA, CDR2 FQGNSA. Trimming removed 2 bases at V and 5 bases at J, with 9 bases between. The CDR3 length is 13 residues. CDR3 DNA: TGTGCCAGCAGCTTATCTAATGCGGAGACCCAGTACTTC. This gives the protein CASSLSNAETQYF.

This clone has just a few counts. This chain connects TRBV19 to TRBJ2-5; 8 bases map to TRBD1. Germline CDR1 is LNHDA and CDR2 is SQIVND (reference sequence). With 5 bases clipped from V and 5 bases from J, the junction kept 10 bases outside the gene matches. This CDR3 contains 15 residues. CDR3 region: CASSSMQGAGETQYF. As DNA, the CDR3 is TGTGCCAGTAGTTCCATGCAGGGGGCTGGGGAGACCCAGTACTTC. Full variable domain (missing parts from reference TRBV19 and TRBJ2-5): DGGITQSPKYLFRKEGQNVTLSCEQNLNHDAMYWYRQDPGQGLRLIYYSQIVNDFQKGDIAEGYSVSREKKESFPLTVTSAQKNPTAFYLCASSSMQGAGETQYFGPGTRLLVL.

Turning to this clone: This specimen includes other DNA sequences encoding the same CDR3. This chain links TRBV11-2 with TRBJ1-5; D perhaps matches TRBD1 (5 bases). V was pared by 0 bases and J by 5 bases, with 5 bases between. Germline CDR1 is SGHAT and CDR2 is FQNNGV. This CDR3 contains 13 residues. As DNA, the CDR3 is TGTGCCAGCAGCTTAGACAGGGATCAGCCCCAGCATTTT. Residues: CASSLDRDQPQHF.